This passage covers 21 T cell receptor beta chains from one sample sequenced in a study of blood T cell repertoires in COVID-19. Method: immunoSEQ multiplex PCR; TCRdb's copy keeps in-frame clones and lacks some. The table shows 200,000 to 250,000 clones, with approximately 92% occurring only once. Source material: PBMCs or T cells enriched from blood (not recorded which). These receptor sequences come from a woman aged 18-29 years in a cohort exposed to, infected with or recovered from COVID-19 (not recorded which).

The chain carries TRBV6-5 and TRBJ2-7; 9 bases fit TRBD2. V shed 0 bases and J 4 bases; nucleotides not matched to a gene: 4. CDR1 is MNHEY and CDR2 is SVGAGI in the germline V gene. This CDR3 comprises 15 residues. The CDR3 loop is CASSYSGTSWYEQYF. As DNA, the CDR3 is TGTGCCAGCAGTTACTCTGGGACTAGCTGGTACGAGCAGTACTTC.

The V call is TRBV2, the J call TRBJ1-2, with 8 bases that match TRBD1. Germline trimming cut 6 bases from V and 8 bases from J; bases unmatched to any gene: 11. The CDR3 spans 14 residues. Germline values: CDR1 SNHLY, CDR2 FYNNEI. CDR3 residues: CASRSTGEVEGYTF. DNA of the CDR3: TGTGCCAGCAGGTCGACAGGGGAAGTGGAGGGCTACACCTTC.

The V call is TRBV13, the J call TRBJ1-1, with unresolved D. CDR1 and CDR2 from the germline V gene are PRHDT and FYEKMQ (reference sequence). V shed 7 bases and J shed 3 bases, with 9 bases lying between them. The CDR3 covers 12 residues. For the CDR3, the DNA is TGTGCCAGCATAGCCGGTTACACTGAAGCTTTCTTT. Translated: CASIAGYTEAFF.

Written as DNA, the CDR3 is TGTGCCAGCAGTTTCCAGTGGGGGGGTACGAACACTGAAGCTTTCTTT. It yields the protein CASSFQWGGTNTEAFF. V and J are TRBV27 and TRBJ1-1, with a possible D match to TRBD1 (5 bases). V dropped 3 bases and J dropped 1 base, with 15 bases sitting between them. Germline CDR1 and CDR2: MNHEY and SMNVEV (reference sequence). There are 16 residues in the CDR3.

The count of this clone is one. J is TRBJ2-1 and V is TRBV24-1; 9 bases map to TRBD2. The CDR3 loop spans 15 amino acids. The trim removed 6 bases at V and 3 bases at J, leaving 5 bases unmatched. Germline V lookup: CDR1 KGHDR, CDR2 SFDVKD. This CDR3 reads CATSPSGTYYNEQFF. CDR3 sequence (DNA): TGTGCCACCAGTCCTAGCGGGACTTACTACAATGAGCAGTTCTTC.

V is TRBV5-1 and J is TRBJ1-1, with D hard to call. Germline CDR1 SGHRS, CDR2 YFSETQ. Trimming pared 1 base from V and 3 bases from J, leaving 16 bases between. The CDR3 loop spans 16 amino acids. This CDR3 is CASSLPPIMGDTEAFF. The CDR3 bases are TGCGCCAGCAGCTTGCCCCCTATTATGGGCGACACTGAAGCTTTCTTT.

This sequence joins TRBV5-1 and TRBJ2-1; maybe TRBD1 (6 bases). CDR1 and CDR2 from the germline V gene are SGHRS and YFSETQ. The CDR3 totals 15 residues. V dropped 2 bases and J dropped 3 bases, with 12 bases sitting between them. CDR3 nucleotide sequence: TGCGCCAGCAGCTTAGGCAGGGGCCTCTACAATGAGCAGTTCTTC. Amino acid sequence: CASSLGRGLYNEQFF.

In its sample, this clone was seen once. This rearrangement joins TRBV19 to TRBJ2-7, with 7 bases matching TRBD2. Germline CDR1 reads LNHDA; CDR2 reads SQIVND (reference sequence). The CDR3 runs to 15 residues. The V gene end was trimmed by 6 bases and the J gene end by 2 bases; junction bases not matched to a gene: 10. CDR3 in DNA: TGTGCCAGTAGCCACCCCGGACTAGGCCCCTACGAGCAGTACTTC. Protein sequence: CASSHPGLGPYEQYF.

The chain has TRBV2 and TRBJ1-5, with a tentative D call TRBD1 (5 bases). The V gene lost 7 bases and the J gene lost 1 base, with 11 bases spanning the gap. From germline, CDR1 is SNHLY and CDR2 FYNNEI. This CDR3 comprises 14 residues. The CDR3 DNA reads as TGTGCCAGCAAGGGAGGGGCGAGCAATCAGCCCCAGCATTTT. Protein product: CASKGGASNQPQHF.

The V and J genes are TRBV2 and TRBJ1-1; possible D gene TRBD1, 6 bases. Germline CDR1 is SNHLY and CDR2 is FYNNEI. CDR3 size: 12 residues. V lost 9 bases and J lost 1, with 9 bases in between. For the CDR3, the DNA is TGTGCCAGGGGACAAGAGAACACTGAAGCTTTCTTT. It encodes CARGQENTEAFF.

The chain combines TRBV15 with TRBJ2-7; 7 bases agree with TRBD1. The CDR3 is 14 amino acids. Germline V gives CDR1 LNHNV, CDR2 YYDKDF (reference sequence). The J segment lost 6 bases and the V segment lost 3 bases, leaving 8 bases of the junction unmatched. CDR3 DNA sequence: TGTGCCACCAGCAGTATGGACAGGTTCGGCGAGCAGTACTTC. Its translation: CATSSMDRFGEQYF.

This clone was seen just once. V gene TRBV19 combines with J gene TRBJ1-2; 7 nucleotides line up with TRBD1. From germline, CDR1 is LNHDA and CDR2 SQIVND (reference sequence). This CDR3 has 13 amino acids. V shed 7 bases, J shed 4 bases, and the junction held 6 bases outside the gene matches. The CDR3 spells CASTADRAYGYTF. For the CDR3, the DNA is TGTGCCAGTACCGCTGACAGGGCCTATGGCTACACCTTC.

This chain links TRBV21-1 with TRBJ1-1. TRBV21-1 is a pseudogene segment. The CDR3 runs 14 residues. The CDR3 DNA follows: TGTGCCAGCAGCAAAAGCGGGGGGTGCACTGAAGCTTTCTTT. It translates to CASSKSGGCTEAFF.

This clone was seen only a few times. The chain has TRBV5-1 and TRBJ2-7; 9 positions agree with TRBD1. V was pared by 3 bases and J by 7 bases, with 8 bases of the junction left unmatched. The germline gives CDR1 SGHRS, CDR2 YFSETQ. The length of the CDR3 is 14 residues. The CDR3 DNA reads TGCGCCAGCAGCTCCACAGGGGGCGAGAGGGAGCAGTACTTC. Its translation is CASSSTGGEREQYF.

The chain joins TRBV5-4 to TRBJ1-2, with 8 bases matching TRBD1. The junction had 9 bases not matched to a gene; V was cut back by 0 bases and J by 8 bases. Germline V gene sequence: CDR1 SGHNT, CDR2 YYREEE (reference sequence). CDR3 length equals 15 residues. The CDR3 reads CASSLEPGQVLGYTF. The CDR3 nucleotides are TGTGCCAGCAGCTTGGAACCGGGACAGGTCTTGGGCTACACCTTC.

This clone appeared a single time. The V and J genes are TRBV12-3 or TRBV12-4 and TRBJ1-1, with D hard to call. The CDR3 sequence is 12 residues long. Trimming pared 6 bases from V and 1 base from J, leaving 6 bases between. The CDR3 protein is CASRTRNTEAFF. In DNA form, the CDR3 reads TGTGCCAGCAGGACAAGGAACACTGAAGCTTTCTTT.

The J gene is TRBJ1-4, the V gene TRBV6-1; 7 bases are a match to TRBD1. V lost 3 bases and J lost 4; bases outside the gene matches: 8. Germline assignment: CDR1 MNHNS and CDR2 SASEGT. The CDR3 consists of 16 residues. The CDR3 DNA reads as TGTGCCAGCAGTGACAGACAGGGATGGAGTAATGAAAAACTGTTTTTT. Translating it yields CASSDRQGWSNEKLFF.

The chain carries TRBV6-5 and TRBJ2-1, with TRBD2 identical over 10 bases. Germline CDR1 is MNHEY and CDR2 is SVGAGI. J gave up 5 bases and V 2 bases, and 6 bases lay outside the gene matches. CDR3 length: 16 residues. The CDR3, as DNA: TGTGCCAGCAGTTACGTGGGGACTAGCGAAAACAATGAGCAGTTCTTC. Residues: CASSYVGTSENNEQFF.

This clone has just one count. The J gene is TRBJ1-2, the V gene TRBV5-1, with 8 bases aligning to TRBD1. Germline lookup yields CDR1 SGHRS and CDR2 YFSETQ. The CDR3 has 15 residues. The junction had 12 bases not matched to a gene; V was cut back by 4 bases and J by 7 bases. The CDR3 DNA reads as TGCGCCAGCAGCCCATTGGACAGGGAGTTTGGTGGCTACACCTTC. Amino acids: CASSPLDREFGGYTF.

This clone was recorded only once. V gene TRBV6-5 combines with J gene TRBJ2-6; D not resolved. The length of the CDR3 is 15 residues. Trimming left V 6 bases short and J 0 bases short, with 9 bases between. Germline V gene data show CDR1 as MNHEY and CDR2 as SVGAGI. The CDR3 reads CASRPGSSGANVLTF. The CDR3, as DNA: TGTGCCAGCAGGCCCGGTTCCTCTGGGGCCAACGTCCTGACTTTC.

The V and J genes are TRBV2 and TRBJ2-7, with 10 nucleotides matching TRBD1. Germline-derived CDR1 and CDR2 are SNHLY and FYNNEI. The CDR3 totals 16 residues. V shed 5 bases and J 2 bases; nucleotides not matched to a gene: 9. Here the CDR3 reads CASSPPLGQGAYEQYF. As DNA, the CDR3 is TGTGCCAGCAGTCCCCCTCTTGGACAGGGGGCCTACGAGCAGTACTTC.